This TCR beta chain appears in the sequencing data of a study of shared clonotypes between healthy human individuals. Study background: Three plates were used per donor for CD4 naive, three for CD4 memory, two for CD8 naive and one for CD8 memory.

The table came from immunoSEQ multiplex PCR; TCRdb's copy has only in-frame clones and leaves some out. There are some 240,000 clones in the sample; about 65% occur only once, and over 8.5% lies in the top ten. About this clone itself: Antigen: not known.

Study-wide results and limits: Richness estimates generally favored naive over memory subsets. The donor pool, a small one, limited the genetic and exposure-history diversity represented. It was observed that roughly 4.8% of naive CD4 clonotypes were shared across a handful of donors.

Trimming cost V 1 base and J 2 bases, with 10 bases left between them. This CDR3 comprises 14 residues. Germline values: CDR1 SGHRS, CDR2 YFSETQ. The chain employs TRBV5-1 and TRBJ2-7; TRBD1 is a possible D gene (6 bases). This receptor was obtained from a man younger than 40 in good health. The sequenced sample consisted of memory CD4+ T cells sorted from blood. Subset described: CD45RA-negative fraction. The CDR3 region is CASSLQGTAYEQYF. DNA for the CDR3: TGCGCCAGCAGCTTGCAGGGGACGGCCTACGAGCAGTACTTC.